The rows below give T cell receptor beta chains drawn from one sample of a study of type 1 and type 2 diabetes patients. TCRdb re-called the multiplex PCR reads with MiXCR, one entry per CDR3 protein. The data hold 250,000 or so distinct CDR3 sequences, with 47% observed a single time. The sequencing input was peripheral blood mononuclear cells (PBMCs). Source of these receptors: a man younger than 30 with type 2 diabetes. Each CDR3 is given with its conserved first and last residue.

V gene: TRBV13; J gene: TRBJ2-7; CDR3 protein: CASSTTGIYEQYF
V gene: TRBV6-6; J gene: TRBJ1-5; CDR3 protein: CASSEERMEQPQHF
V gene: TRBV27; J gene: TRBJ2-6; CDR3 protein: CASSLKVSGANVLTF
V gene: TRBV28; J gene: TRBJ1-6; CDR3 protein: CASSFGLISSPLHF
V gene: TRBV30; J gene: TRBJ2-7; CDR3 protein: CAWRSYPPSWDRGLYEQYF
V gene: TRBV6-1; J gene: TRBJ2-2; CDR3 protein: CASYERDLAWELFF
V gene: TRBV19; J gene: TRBJ2-7; CDR3 protein: CASSIRAGQAYEQYF
V gene: TRBV12-3/TRBV12-4; J gene: TRBJ2-7; CDR3 protein: CASSFGGNSYEQYF
V gene: TRBV4-1; J gene: TRBJ1-3; CDR3 protein: CASSQSGSGNTIYF
V gene: TRBV20-1; J gene: TRBJ1-2; CDR3 protein: CSARGGTGGNYGYTF